Below are 24 T cell receptor beta chains sequenced from a single sample in a study of blood T cells in healthy people across ages. The use of a sample-barcoded 5' primer and a J-beta primer mix characterized a second PCR of roughly 7 to 12 cycles. One entry per CDR3 protein results from TCRdb running MiXCR on the 5' RACE reads. Seen here are roughly 720,000 distinct CDR3 sequences, approximately 55% observed once, and the top ten hold approximately 40%. Sequencing was performed on blood. Receptors originate from an elderly man in good health.

This chain uses TRBV9 with TRBJ2-5; 10 nucleotides align to TRBD2. The better agreement between TRBJ2-7 and the DNA end casts doubt on the J call. The germline CDR1 and CDR2 sequences are SGDLS and YYNGEE. The CDR3 covers 15 residues. CDR3 region: CASSVALAGANEQYF. The CDR3 DNA is TGTGCCAGCAGCGTAGCTCTAGCGGGAGCGAACGAGCAGTACTTC.

This sequence joins TRBV6-6 and TRBJ2-5; 8 bases map to TRBD2. Germline V lookup: CDR1 MNHNY, CDR2 SVGAGI (reference sequence). This CDR3 is 17 amino acids long. V shed 6 bases, J shed 2 bases, and the junction held 14 bases outside the gene matches. The CDR3 region is CASRLTRSGSGQETQYF. CDR3 nucleotide sequence: TGTGCCAGCAGGTTGACTAGGAGCGGGAGTGGGCAAGAGACCCAGTACTTC.

This clonotype has just a few counts. The chain employs TRBV27 and TRBJ2-4; D call uncertain. Judging by the DNA end, TRBJ2-7 fits better; the J call may be wrong. Germline-derived CDR1 and CDR2 are MNHEY and SMNVEV (reference sequence). CDR3 length equals 14 residues. The CDR3 protein is CASSLGRNLYEQYF. The CDR3 nucleotides are TGTGCCAGCAGTTTAGGGCGGAATCTATACGAGCAGTACTTC.

This clonotype was found a few times. The chain joins TRBV7-6 to TRBJ2-1; 9 nucleotides match TRBD2. This CDR3 region has 15 residues. J gave up 6 bases and V 2 bases, and 5 bases lay outside the gene matches. Per the germline V gene, CDR1 is SGHVS and CDR2 is FNYEAQ. Written as DNA, the CDR3 is TGTGCCAGCAGCTTAAAAGCGGGAGGTACCAATGAGCAGTTCTTC. This translates into CASSLKAGGTNEQFF.

This chain links TRBV6-1 with TRBJ2-7; D possibly uses TRBD1 or TRBD2 (5 bases each). The CDR3 covers 14 residues. The germline V and J ends were trimmed by 4 bases and 0 bases, with 10 bases remaining between them. CDR1 is MNHNS and CDR2 is SASEGT in the germline V gene. This CDR3 is CASSAGRSSYEQYF. CDR3 nucleotide sequence: TGTGCCAGCAGTGCGGGACGGAGCTCCTACGAGCAGTACTTC.

In the case of this clonotype: At one boundary the junction diverges from the germline segment, which might be a read error. This sequence joins TRBV6-5 and TRBJ2-3; TRBD2 matches 13 bases. Per germline, CDR1 MNHEY and CDR2 SVGAGI. CDR3 length: 16 amino acids. The CDR3 spells CASSSSLLAGGNTQYF. As DNA, the CDR3 is TGTGCTAGCAGTTCCAGTTTACTAGCGGGGGGGAATACGCAGTATTTT.

CDR3 bases: TGTGCCAGCAGTTACGGACAGGGAGGAACTGAAGCTTTCTTT. Encoded protein: CASSYGQGGTEAFF. This chain joins TRBV6-6 and TRBJ1-1; 8 bases fit TRBD1. V was clipped by 2 bases and J by 5 bases; unmatched bases: 4. The CDR3 is 14 amino acids. Germline CDR1 and CDR2: MNHNY and SVGAGI (reference sequence).

The V gene is TRBV9, the J gene TRBJ2-7; D may be TRBD1 (5 bases). The CDR3 is made up of 14 amino acids. The germline CDR1 and CDR2 sequences are SGDLS and YYNGEE. V lost 3 bases to trimming and J lost 2 bases, with 12 bases between them. CDR3 protein: CASSAVTDTYEQYF. The CDR3 coding sequence is TGTGCCAGCAGCGCGGTGACAGACACCTACGAGCAGTACTTC.

This chain links TRBV28 with TRBJ1-6; a possible D gene is TRBD1 (5 bases). Germline assignment: CDR1 MDHEN and CDR2 SYDVKM. V lost 5 bases and J 9 bases, leaving 14 bases between the germline ends. The CDR3 loop spans 14 amino acids. CDR3 residues: CASSVPREGSPLHF. Here the CDR3 DNA reads TGTGCCAGCAGTGTTCCCAGGGAGGGTTCACCCCTCCACTTT. Combining the CDR3 with reference TRBV28 and TRBJ1-6 gives the whole variable domain DVKVTQSSRYLVKRTGEKVFLECVQDMDHENMFWYRQDPGLGLRLIYFSYDVKMKEKGDIPEGYSVSREKKERFSLILESASTNQTSMYLCASSVPREGSPLHFGNGTRLTVT.

This clonotype was detected a few times. The genes are TRBV5-1 and TRBJ2-5; D may correspond to TRBD1 or TRBD2 (5 bases each). Germline CDR1 is SGHRS and CDR2 is YFSETQ. This CDR3 spans 15 amino acids. V was clipped by 2 bases and J by 5 bases, with 16 bases between them. The CDR3 sequence is CASSFVQGEGETQYF. The CDR3 nucleotides read TGCGCCAGCAGCTTTGTCCAGGGCGAGGGGGAGACCCAGTACTTC.

This clonotype was counted a single time. The J gene is TRBJ2-5, the V gene TRBV20-1; perhaps TRBD1 as D (5 bases). V lost 1 base to trimming and J lost 7 bases, with 19 bases between them. The CDR3 runs 15 residues. CDR1 and CDR2 from the germline V gene are DFQATT and SNEGSKA (reference sequence). This chain's CDR3 is CSARAAVPYQGTQYF. CDR3 nucleotides: TGCAGTGCTAGAGCCGCTGTTCCGTACCAGGGGACCCAGTACTTC.

J is TRBJ2-7 and V is TRBV27; 8 bases are a match to TRBD1. The J segment lost 3 bases and the V segment lost 5 bases, leaving 9 bases of the junction unmatched. The CDR3 length is 15 residues. In germline, CDR1 is MNHEY, CDR2 SMNVEV (reference sequence). CDR3 residues: CASSLGQGLRYEQYF. The CDR3 DNA reads as TGTGCCAGCAGTCTCGGACAGGGCCTCCGCTACGAGCAGTACTTC.

The chain uses TRBV5-1 and TRBJ1-4; TRBD1 matches at 9 bases. CDR1 and CDR2 (germline): SGHRS, YFSETQ. The junction had 11 bases not matched to a gene; V was cut back by 7 bases and J by 7 bases. CDR3 length: 15 amino acids. The CDR3 coding sequence is TGCGCCAGCCGAAGTGGGACAGGGAGTCGTGAAAAACTGTTTTTT. Protein product: CASRSGTGSREKLFF.

The gene calls are TRBV5-1 and TRBJ2-1, with 8 bases lining up with TRBD2. The V gene's germline CDR1 is SGHRS and CDR2 YFSETQ. With V trimmed by 1 base and J by 4 bases, 1 base remained unmatched. The CDR3 is made up of 14 amino acids. CDR3 nucleotides: TGCGCCAGCAGCTTGCAGCGGGAGTACAATGAGCAGTTCTTC. It specifies CASSLQREYNEQFF.

The genes are TRBV10-3 and TRBJ2-1; TRBD2 matches 8 bases. Germline values: CDR1 ENHRY, CDR2 SYGVKD. The V and J ends lost 2 bases and 0 bases, in that order; junction bases with no gene match: 3. This CDR3 is built from 16 residues. CDR3 nucleotide sequence: TGTGCCATCAGTGAGCCCGGGACTAGCTCCTACAATGAGCAGTTCTTC. Translation gives CAISEPGTSSYNEQFF.

The rearrangement joins TRBV7-2 to TRBJ2-1, with D maybe TRBD2 (6 bases). CDR3 size: 15 residues. In germline, CDR1 is SGHTA, CDR2 FQGNSA. V was shortened by 1 base and J by 9 bases, with 16 bases between the two germline ends. For the CDR3, the DNA is TGTGCCAGCAGCTTAGGGTCCCTAGCGAGAGTTGAGCAGTTCTTC. Amino acids: CASSLGSLARVEQFF. Together with reference TRBV7-2 and TRBJ2-1, the CDR3 gives the full variable domain: GAGVSQSPSNKVTEKGKDVELRCDPISGHTALYWYRQSLGQGLEFLIYFQGNSAPDKSGLPSDRFSAERTGGSVSTLTIQRTQQEDSAVYLCASSLGSLARVEQFFGPGTRLTVL.

The V call is TRBV5-6, the J call TRBJ2-7; 8 nucleotides agree with TRBD1. The V segment lost 0 bases and the J segment 0 bases; nucleotides outside the gene matches: 5. Per the germline V gene, CDR1 is SGHDT and CDR2 is YYEEEE. The CDR3 consists of 16 residues. CDR3 amino acids: CASSLAGQGSSYEQYF. The CDR3 DNA is TGTGCCAGCAGCTTGGCCGGACAGGGAAGCTCCTACGAGCAGTACTTC.

Here the CDR3 DNA reads TGTGCCAGCAGTGGGATCGGCTACACCTTC. Translated: CASSGIGYTF. This sequence joins TRBV28 and TRBJ1-2; D is undetermined. The CDR3 sequence is 10 residues long. Trimming pared 5 bases from V and 8 bases from J, leaving 6 bases between. Germline V gives CDR1 MDHEN, CDR2 SYDVKM.

This chain connects TRBV5-1 to TRBJ1-1; 7 positions match TRBD1. V lost 6 bases to trimming and J lost 4 bases; unmatched junction nucleotides: 9. CDR3 length: 14 residues. Germline-derived CDR1 and CDR2 are SGHRS and YFSETQ. CDR3 DNA: TGCGCCAGCACCATTGCAGGGGGAAGCACTGAAGCTTTCTTT. This codes for CASTIAGGSTEAFF. Together with reference TRBV5-1 and TRBJ1-1, the CDR3 gives the full variable domain: KAGVTQTPRYLIKTRGQQVTLSCSPISGHRSVSWYQQTPGQGLQFLFEYFSETQRNKGNFPGRFSGRQFSNSRSEMNVSTLELGDSALYLCASTIAGGSTEAFFGQGTRLTVV.

V usage is TRBV5-1 and J usage is TRBJ2-1, with 10 positions matching TRBD1. Germline V gene lookup returns CDR1 SGHRS and CDR2 YFSETQ. This CDR3 is built from 16 residues. The V segment lost 3 bases and the J segment 6 bases; nucleotides outside the gene matches: 9. CDR3 residues: CASSWSGTGVTNEQFF. The CDR3 DNA sequence: TGCGCCAGCAGCTGGTCTGGGACAGGGGTCACCAATGAGCAGTTCTTC. Complete variable domain (other parts from reference TRBV5-1 and TRBJ2-1): KAGVTQTPRYLIKTRGQQVTLSCSPISGHRSVSWYQQTPGQGLQFLFEYFSETQRNKGNFPGRFSGRQFSNSRSEMNVSTLELGDSALYLCASSWSGTGVTNEQFFGPGTRLTVL.

This clonotype was seen repeatedly, ten times or more. V and J are TRBV5-1 and TRBJ2-1, with no clear D. Trimming cost V 2 bases and J 7 bases, with 7 bases left between them. Germline V gene data show CDR1 as SGHRS and CDR2 as YFSETQ. The CDR3 totals 12 residues. The CDR3 here is CASSLGLNEQFF. The CDR3 DNA follows: TGCGCCAGCAGCTTAGGGTTGAATGAGCAGTTCTTC.

J is TRBJ2-1 and V is TRBV6-5, with 8 bases lining up with TRBD2. This CDR3 contains 14 residues. V shed 10 bases, J shed 5 bases, and the junction held 10 bases outside the gene matches. The germline V gene has CDR1 MNHEY and CDR2 SVGAGI. CDR3 bases: TGTGCCACCAGGCGCGGGGGGCCTAACAATGAGCAGTTCTTC. Encoded protein: CATRRGGPNNEQFF.

V is TRBV7-2 and J is TRBJ2-3; no clear D gene. The CDR3 is 14 amino acids. The germline V and J ends were trimmed by 3 bases and 2 bases, with 9 bases remaining between them. Per germline, CDR1 SGHTA and CDR2 FQGNSA. The CDR3 spells CASSLRAPTDTQYF. CDR3 nucleotides: TGTGCCAGCAGCTTGCGAGCGCCCACAGATACGCAGTATTTT.

The J gene is TRBJ2-7, the V gene TRBV3-1; D could derive from TRBD1 or TRBD2 (5 bases each). This CDR3 has 14 residues. Germline loops: CDR1 LGHDT, CDR2 YNNKEL (reference sequence). The germline V and J ends were trimmed by 1 base and 5 bases, with 12 bases remaining between them. This chain's CDR3 is CASSQVGDYDEQYF. CDR3 DNA: TGTGCCAGCAGCCAAGTGGGGGATTATGACGAGCAGTACTTC.